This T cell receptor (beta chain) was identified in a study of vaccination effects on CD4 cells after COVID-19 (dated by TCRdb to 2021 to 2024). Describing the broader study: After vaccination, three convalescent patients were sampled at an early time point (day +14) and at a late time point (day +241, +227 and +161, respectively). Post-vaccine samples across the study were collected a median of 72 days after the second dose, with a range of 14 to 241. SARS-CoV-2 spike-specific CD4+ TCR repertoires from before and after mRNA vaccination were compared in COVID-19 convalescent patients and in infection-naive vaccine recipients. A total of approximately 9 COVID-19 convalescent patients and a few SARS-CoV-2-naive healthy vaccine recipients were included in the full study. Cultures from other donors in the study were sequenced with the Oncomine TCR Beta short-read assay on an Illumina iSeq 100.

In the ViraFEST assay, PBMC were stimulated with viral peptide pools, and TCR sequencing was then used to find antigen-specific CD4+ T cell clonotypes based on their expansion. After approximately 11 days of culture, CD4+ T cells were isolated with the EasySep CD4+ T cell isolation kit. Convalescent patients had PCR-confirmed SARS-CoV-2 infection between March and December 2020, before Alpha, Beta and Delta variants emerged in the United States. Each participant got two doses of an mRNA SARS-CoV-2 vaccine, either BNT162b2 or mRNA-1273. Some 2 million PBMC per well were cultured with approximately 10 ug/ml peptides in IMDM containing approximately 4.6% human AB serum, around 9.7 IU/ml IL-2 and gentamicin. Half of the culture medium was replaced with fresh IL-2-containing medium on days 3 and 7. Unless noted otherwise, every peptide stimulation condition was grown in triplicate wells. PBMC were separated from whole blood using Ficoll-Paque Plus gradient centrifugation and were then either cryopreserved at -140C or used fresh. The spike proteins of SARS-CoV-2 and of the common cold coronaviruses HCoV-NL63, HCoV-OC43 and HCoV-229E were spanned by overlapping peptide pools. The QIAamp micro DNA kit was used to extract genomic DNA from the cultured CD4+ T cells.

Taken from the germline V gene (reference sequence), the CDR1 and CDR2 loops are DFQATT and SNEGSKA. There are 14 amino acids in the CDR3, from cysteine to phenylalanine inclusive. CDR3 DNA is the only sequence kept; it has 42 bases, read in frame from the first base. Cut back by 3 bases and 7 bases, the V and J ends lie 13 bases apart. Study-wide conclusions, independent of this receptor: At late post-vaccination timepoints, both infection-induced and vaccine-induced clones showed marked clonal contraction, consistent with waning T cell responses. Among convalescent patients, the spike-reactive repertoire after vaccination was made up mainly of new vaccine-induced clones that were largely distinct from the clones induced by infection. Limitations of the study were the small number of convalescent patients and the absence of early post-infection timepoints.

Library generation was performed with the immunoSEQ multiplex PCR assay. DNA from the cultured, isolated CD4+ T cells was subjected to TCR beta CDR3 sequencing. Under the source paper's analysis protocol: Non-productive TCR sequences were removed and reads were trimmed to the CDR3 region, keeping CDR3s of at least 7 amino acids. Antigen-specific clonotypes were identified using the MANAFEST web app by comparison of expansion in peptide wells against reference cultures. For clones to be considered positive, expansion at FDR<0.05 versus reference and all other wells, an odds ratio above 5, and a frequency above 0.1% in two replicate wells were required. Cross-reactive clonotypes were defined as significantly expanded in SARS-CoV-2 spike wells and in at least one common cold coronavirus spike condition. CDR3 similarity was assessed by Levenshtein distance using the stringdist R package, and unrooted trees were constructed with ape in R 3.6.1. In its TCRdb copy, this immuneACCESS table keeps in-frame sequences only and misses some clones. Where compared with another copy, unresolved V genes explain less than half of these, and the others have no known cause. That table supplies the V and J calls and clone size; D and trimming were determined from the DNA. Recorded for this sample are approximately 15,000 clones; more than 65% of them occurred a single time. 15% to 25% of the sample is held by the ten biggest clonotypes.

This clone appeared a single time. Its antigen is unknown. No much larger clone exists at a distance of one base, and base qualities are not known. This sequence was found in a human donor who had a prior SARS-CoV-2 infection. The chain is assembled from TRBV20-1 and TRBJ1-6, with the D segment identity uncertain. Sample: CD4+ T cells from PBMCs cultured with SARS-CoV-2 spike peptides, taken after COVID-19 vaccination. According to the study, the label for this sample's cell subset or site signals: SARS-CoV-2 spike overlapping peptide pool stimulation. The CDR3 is CSASSAEGNSPLHF. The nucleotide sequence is TGCAGTGCTAGTTCGGCAGAAGGAAATTCACCCCTCCACTTT.